These T cell receptor beta chains were read from a single sample in a study of control samples from healthy donors and cancer patients. Produced via immunoSEQ multiplex PCR; TCRdb's table is partial and in-frame only. The sample contains approximately 88,000 clones, 80% to 95% of which appear only once. The material sequenced was blood. These receptors were obtained from a woman in her 30s in good health. Each CDR3 is given with its conserved first and last residue. Each record gives: clone size, V gene, D gene, J gene, CDR3 protein, CDR3 DNA. The D gene is left open where the match is weak. Not every row has a clone size; where given, it reads once, few, many or a size class.

-,TRBV5-4,TRBD1,TRBJ1-5,CASSPLDREVGNQPQHF,TGTGCCAGCAGCCCCCTCGACAGGGAGGTTGGCAATCAGCCCCAGCATTTT
-,TRBV15,TRBD1,TRBJ2-1,CATSRDPDRGGFF,TGTGCCACCAGCAGAGATCCGGACAGGGGGGGTTTCTTC
-,TRBV6-5,TRBD1,TRBJ1-5,CASGTGGNQPQHF,TGTGCCAGCGGGACAGGGGGCAATCAGCCCCAGCATTTT
-,TRBV4-1,-,TRBJ1-6,CASSHPAIRYDSPLHF,TGCGCCAGCAGCCATCCAGCTATTAGATACGATTCACCCCTCCACTTT
once,TRBV2,-,TRBJ1-3,CASRPTVTGNTIYF,TGTGCCAGCCGACCGACAGTCACTGGAAACACCATATATTTT
-,TRBV4-1,TRBD1,TRBJ1-4,CASSPWTGNEKLFF,TGCGCCAGCAGCCCTTGGACAGGGAATGAAAAACTGTTTTTT
-,TRBV18,TRBD1,TRBJ1-3,CASSQTGHGNTIYF,TGTGCCAGCTCACAGACAGGGCATGGAAACACCATATATTTT
-,TRBV5-1,TRBD1,TRBJ1-6,CASSLGTGDNSPLHF,TGCGCCAGCAGCTTGGGGACAGGGGATAATTCACCCCTCCACTTT
-,TRBV2,-,TRBJ2-7,CASSERQVLSYEQYF,TGTGCCAGCAGTGAGAGACAGGTGCTCTCCTACGAGCAGTACTTC
-,TRBV5-1,TRBD2,TRBJ2-1,CASSLVAGVLEQFF,TGCGCCAGCAGCTTGGTAGCGGGAGTTCTTGAGCAGTTCTTC
-,TRBV6-1,TRBD1,TRBJ1-2,CASSEIGGDYGYTF,TGTGCCAGCAGTGAGATAGGGGGCGACTATGGCTACACCTTC
-,TRBV28,-,TRBJ1-2,CASSSTNTGSRYTF,TGTGCCAGCAGTTCGACCAATACCGGGAGCCGCTACACCTTC
-,TRBV30,TRBD1,TRBJ2-5,CAWSWGTGGTDWETQYF,TGTGCCTGGAGTTGGGGGACAGGGGGAACCGACTGGGAGACCCAGTACTTC
-,TRBV2,TRBD2,TRBJ2-1,CASSRTSGAYNEQFF,TGTGCCAGCAGTAGGACTAGCGGGGCCTACAATGAGCAGTTCTTC
once,TRBV6-5,-,TRBJ1-4,CASSYSAGGIEKLFF,TGTGCCAGCAGTTACTCCGCCGGGGGCATAGAAAAACTGTTTTTT
-,TRBV19,-,TRBJ2-7,CASSIGKQGRGEQYF,TGTGCCAGTAGTATAGGGAAACAGGGACGGGGCGAGCAGTACTTC
-,TRBV6-2/TRBV6-3,-,TRBJ2-1,CASSYRDPPDEQFF,TGTGCCAGCAGTTACAGGGATCCCCCGGATGAGCAGTTCTTC
-,TRBV2,-,TRBJ1-2,CASSATGLTYGYTF,TGTGCCAGCAGTGCTACAGGGCTTACCTATGGCTACACCTTC
-,TRBV5-1,TRBD2,TRBJ2-5,CASSATGGGRETQYF,TGCGCCAGCAGCGCCACGGGAGGGGGGCGAGAGACCCAGTACTTC
-,TRBV30,-,TRBJ1-1,CAWRPYTEAFF,TGTGCCTGGAGGCCGTACACTGAAGCTTTCTTT
-,TRBV30,TRBD2,TRBJ2-5,CAWSGWGGQETQYF,TGTGCCTGGAGTGGGTGGGGGGGCCAAGAGACCCAGTACTTC
-,TRBV11-2,-,TRBJ1-3,CASSLAGHRLTGTGNTIYF,TGTGCCAGCAGCTTAGCGGGACACAGACTAACAGGAACTGGAAACACCATATATTTT
-,TRBV5-4,TRBD2,TRBJ2-1,CASSFGREADNEQFF,TGTGCCAGCAGCTTTGGGCGGGAGGCGGACAATGAGCAGTTCTTC
many,TRBV30,-,TRBJ2-2,CAWSGQNTGELFF,TGTGCCTGGAGTGGGCAGAACACCGGGGAGCTGTTTTTT
-,TRBV6-1,-,TRBJ1-1,CASSDRGSVGNTEAFF,TGTGCCAGCAGTGACCGAGGGTCGGTGGGAAACACTGAAGCTTTCTTT
-,TRBV14,-,TRBJ2-1,CASSQNRGGGHNEQFF,TGTGCCAGCAGCCAAAACAGGGGGGGAGGGCACAATGAGCAGTTCTTC
-,TRBV28,-,TRBJ2-2,CASSLGGTGELFF,TGTGCCAGCAGTTTAGGAGGAACCGGGGAGCTGTTTTTT
-,TRBV27,-,TRBJ2-1,CASSLSGGVYYNEQFF,TGTGCCAGCAGTTTATCAGGGGGGGTATACTACAATGAGCAGTTCTTC
-,TRBV30,-,TRBJ1-2,CAWSGKELANYGYTF,TGTGCCTGGAGTGGGAAGGAACTAGCTAACTATGGCTACACCTTC
once,TRBV19,-,TRBJ1-2,CASIGTLKPRESYGHTF,TGTGCCAGTATCGGGACATTAAAACCCAGGGAGAGCTATGGCCACACCTTC
-,TRBV4-1,-,TRBJ2-1,CASSQRPNYQNYNEQFF,TGCGCCAGCAGCCAACGACCTAACTACCAAAACTACAATGAGCAGTTCTTC
-,TRBV10-3,-,TRBJ1-3,CATFDYGGGNTIYF,TGTGCCACGTTCGACTACGGGGGAGGAAACACCATATATTTT
-,TRBV18,-,TRBJ1-2,CASSLFSGNYGYTF,TGTGCCAGCTCACTTTTTTCGGGTAACTATGGCTACACCTTC
-,TRBV30,-,TRBJ1-6,CAWRPGRRSGVSPLHF,TGTGCCTGGAGGCCCGGACGGCGTTCGGGGGTTTCACCCCTCCACTTT
once,TRBV11-2,-,TRBJ1-2,CASSLGGVSPLSGYTF,TGTGCCAGCAGCTTAGGGGGGGTCAGCCCCCTTTCGGGCTACACCTTC
-,TRBV5-1,TRBD1,TRBJ1-2,CASSPDRGRPGYTF,TGCGCCAGCAGCCCGGACAGGGGGCGACCTGGCTACACCTTC
-,TRBV4-1,-,TRBJ2-5,CASSQDRSDGTQYF,TGCGCCAGCAGCCAAGATCGAAGCGATGGGACCCAGTACTTC
-,TRBV30,-,TRBJ1-2,CAWSVHRAYGYTF,TGTGCCTGGAGTGTTCACAGGGCGTATGGCTACACCTTC
-,TRBV5-1,-,TRBJ1-1,CASSLGGVEAFF,TGCGCCAGCAGCTTGGGTGGGGTTGAAGCTTTCTTT
-,TRBV6-6,TRBD1,TRBJ1-6,CASSWDSSSYNSPLHF,TGTGCCAGCAGTTGGGACAGCAGCTCCTATAATTCACCCCTCCACTTT
-,TRBV4-1,-,TRBJ1-1,CASSQPLMNTEAFF,TGCGCCAGCAGCCAACCTTTAATGAACACTGAAGCTTTCTTT
-,TRBV11-2,-,TRBJ2-7,CASSLARSGNEQYF,TGTGCCAGCAGCTTAGCAAGGTCCGGGAACGAGCAGTACTTC
-,TRBV7-9,-,TRBJ2-7,CASSPHRFEQYF,TGTGCCAGCAGCCCCCACCGTTTCGAGCAGTACTTC
-,TRBV19,TRBD1,TRBJ1-1,CASSLRDRNEAFF,TGTGCCAGTAGTCTCCGGGACAGGAATGAAGCTTTCTTT
-,TRBV6-2/TRBV6-3,-,TRBJ2-1,CASSYILSYNEQFF,TGTGCCAGCAGTTACATACTCTCCTACAATGAGCAGTTCTTC
-,TRBV7-9,TRBD1,TRBJ1-5,CASSPGTGGVQPQHF,TGTGCCAGCAGCCCCGGGACAGGGGGAGTTCAGCCCCAGCATTTT
-,TRBV4-2,TRBD2,TRBJ2-7,CASSPLGGGGKAYEQYF,TGTGCCAGCAGCCCCCTGGGAGGCGGGGGTAAAGCCTACGAGCAGTACTTC
-,TRBV13,-,TRBJ2-3,CASSSGRDTQYF,TGTGCCAGCAGCTCAGGACGTGATACGCAGTATTTT
-,TRBV24-1,-,TRBJ1-5,CATSDASNQPQHF,TGTGCCACCAGTGATGCCAGCAATCAGCCCCAGCATTTT
-,TRBV24-1,-,TRBJ1-6,CATSARGLNSPLHF,TGTGCCACCAGTGCGAGGGGCCTGAATTCACCCCTCCACTTT
-,TRBV3-1/TRBV3-2,TRBD2,TRBJ2-1,CASRTGRTSGRGPGNEQFF,TGTGCCAGCAGGACAGGACGGACTAGCGGGAGGGGACCGGGGAATGAGCAGTTCTTC
-,TRBV11-2,TRBD1,TRBJ2-2,CASSLARGHRSGELFF,TGTGCCAGCAGCTTAGCCAGGGGGCATCGGTCCGGGGAGCTGTTTTTT
-,TRBV7-8,TRBD1,TRBJ1-4,CASSYKRGLIEKLFF,TGTGCCAGCAGCTATAAGAGGGGGCTGATTGAAAAACTGTTTTTT
-,TRBV5-1,TRBD2,TRBJ2-7,CASSFGLLAGGPGEQYF,TGCGCCAGCAGCTTCGGCCTCTTAGCGGGAGGGCCCGGGGAGCAGTACTTC
once,TRBV5-1,-,TRBJ1-1,CASRTVRTEAFF,TGCGCCAGCCGGACAGTGCGCACTGAAGCTTTCTTT